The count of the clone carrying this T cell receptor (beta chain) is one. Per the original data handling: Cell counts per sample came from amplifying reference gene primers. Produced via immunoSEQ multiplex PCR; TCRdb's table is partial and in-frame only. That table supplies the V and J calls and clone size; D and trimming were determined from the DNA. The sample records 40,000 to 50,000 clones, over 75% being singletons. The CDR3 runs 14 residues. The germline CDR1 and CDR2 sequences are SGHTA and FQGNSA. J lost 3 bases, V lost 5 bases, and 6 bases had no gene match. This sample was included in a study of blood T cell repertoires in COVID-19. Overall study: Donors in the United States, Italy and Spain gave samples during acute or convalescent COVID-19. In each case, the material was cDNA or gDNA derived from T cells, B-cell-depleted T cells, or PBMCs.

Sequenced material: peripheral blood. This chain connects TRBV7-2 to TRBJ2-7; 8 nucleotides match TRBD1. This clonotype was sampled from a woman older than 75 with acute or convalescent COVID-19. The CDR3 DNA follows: TGTGCCAGCAGCCCCGGGACAGGAGGCTACGAGCAGTACTTC. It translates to CASSPGTGGYEQYF.